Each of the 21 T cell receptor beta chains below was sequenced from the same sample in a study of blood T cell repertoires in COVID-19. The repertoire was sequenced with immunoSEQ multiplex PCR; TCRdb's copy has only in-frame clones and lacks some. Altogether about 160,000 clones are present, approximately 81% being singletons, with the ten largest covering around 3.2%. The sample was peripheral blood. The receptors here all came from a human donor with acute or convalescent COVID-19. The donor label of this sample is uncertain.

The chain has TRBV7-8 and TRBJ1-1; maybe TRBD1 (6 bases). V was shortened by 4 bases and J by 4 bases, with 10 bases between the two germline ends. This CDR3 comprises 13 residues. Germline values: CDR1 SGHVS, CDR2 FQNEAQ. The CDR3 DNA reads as TGTGCCAGCAGCTCTAGGGGGGGCACTGAAGCTTTCTTT. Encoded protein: CASSSRGGTEAFF.

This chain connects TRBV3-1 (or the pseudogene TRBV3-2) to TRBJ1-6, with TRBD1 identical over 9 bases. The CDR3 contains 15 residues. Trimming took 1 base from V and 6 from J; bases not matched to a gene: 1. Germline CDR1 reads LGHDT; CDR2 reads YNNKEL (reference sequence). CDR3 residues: CASSQGDRANSPLHF. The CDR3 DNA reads TGTGCCAGCAGCCAAGGGGACAGGGCTAATTCACCCCTCCACTTT.

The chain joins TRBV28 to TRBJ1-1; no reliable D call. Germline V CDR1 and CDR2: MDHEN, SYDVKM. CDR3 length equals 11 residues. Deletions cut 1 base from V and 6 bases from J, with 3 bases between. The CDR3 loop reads CASSLSAEAFF. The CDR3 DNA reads TGTGCCAGCAGTTTATCCGCTGAAGCTTTCTTT. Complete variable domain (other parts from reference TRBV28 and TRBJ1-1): DVKVTQSSRYLVKRTGEKVFLECVQDMDHENMFWYRQDPGLGLRLIYFSYDVKMKEKGDIPEGYSVSREKKERFSLILESASTNQTSMYLCASSLSAEAFFGQGTRLTVV.

The CDR3 coding sequence is TGTGCCAGCAGCCCGACAGGGGTCACTAATGAAAAACTGTTTTTT. This codes for CASSPTGVTNEKLFF. This chain links TRBV7-9 with TRBJ1-4; TRBD1 matches at 8 bases. Germline V gives CDR1 SEHNR, CDR2 FQNEAQ (reference sequence). Unmatched junction bases numbered 4, after V lost 5 bases and J lost 2 bases. CDR3 length equals 15 residues.

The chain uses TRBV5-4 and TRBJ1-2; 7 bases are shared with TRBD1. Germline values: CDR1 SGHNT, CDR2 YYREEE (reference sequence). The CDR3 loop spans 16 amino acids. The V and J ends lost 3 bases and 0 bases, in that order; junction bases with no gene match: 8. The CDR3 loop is CASSSPGQAANYGYTF. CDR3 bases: TGTGCCAGCAGCTCCCCTGGACAGGCTGCTAACTATGGCTACACCTTC.

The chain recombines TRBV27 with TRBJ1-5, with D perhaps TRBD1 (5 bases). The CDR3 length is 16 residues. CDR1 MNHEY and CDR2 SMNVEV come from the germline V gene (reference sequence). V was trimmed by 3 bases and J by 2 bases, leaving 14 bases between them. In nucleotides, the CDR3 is TGTGCCAGCAGTTTTGGAAGGGGCGCAGGCAATCAGCCCCAGCATTTT. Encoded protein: CASSFGRGAGNQPQHF.

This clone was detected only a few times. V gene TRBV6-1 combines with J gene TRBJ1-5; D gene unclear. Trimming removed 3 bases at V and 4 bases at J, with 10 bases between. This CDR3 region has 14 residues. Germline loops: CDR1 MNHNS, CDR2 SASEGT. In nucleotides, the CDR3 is TGTGCCAGCAGTGATTACGGGGATAATCAGCCCCAGCATTTT. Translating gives CASSDYGDNQPQHF.

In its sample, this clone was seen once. CDR3 nucleotides: TGTGCCAGCAGCTTGGGGGGACAGGGACCTAGTCAGCCCCAGCATTTT. Protein: CASSLGGQGPSQPQHF. The rearrangement links TRBV5-8 to TRBJ1-5; 9 positions agree with TRBD1. The CDR3 contains 16 residues. The trim removed 0 bases at V and 6 bases at J, leaving 7 bases unmatched. CDR1 is SGHTS, CDR2 YDEGEE, per germline.

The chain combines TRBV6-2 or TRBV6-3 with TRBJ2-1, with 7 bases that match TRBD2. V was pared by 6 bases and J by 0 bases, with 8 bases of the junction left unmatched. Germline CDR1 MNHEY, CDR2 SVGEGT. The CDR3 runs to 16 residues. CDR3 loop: CASSSRLAGSYNEQFF. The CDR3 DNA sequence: TGTGCCAGCAGCTCCAGACTAGCTGGCTCCTACAATGAGCAGTTCTTC.

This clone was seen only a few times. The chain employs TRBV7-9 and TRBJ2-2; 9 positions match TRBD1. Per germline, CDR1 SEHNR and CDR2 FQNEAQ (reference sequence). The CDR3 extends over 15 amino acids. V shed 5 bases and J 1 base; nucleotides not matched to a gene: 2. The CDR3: CASSADRGNTGELFF. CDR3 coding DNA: TGTGCCAGCAGCGCGGACAGGGGGAACACCGGGGAGCTGTTTTTT.

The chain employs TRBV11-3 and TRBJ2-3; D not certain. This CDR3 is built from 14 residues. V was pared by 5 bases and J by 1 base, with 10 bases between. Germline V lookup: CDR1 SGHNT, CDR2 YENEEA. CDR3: CASSPSLGTDTQYF. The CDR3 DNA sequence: TGTGCCAGCAGCCCCTCCTTAGGCACAGATACGCAGTATTTT.

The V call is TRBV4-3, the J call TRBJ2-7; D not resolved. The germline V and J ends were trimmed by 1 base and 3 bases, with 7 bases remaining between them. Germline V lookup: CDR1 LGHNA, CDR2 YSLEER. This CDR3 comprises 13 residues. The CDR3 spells CASSQGRIYEQYF. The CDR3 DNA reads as TGCGCCAGCAGCCAAGGCAGGATCTACGAGCAGTACTTC.

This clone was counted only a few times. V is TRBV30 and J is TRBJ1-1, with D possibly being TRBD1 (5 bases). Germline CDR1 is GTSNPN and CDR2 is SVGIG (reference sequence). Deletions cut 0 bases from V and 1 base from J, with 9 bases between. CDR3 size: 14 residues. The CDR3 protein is CAWSVGQANTEAFF. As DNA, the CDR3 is TGTGCCTGGAGTGTGGGGCAGGCGAACACTGAAGCTTTCTTT.

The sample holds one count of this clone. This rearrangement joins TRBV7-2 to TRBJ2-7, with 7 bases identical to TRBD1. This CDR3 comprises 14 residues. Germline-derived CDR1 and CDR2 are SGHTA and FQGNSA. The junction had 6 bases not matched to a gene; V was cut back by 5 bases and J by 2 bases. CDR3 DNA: TGTGCCAGCAGCCCCCAAGGGACAGCCTACGAGCAGTACTTC. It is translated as CASSPQGTAYEQYF.

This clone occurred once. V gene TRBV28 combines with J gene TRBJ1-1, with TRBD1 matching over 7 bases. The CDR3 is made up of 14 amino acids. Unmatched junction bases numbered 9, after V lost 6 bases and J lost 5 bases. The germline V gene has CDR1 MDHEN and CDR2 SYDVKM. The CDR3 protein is CASSRSGQLTEAFF. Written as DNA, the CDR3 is TGTGCCAGCAGCCGATCGGGACAGCTAACTGAAGCTTTCTTT.

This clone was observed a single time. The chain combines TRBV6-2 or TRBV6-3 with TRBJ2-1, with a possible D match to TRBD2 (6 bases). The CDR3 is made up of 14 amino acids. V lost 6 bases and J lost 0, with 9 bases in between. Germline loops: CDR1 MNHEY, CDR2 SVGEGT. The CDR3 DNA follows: TGTGCCAGCAGCCAGCGGGCCTCCTACAATGAGCAGTTCTTC. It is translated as CASSQRASYNEQFF.

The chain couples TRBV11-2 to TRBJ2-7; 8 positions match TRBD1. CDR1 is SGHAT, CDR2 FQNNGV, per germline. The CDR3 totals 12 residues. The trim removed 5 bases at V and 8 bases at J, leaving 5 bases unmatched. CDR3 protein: CASSPDRGQQYF. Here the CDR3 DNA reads TGTGCCAGCAGCCCCGACAGGGGTCAGCAGTACTTC.

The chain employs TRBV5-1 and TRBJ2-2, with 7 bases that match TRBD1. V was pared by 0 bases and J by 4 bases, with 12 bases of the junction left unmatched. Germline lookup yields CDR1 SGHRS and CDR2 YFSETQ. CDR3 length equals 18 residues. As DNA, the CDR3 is TGCGCCAGCAGCTTGGTTGTGACAGGGACCACTAGCACCGGGGAGCTGTTTTTT. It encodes CASSLVVTGTTSTGELFF. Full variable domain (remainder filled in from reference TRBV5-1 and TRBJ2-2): KAGVTQTPRYLIKTRGQQVTLSCSPISGHRSVSWYQQTPGQGLQFLFEYFSETQRNKGNFPGRFSGRQFSNSRSEMNVSTLELGDSALYLCASSLVVTGTTSTGELFFGEGSRLTVL.

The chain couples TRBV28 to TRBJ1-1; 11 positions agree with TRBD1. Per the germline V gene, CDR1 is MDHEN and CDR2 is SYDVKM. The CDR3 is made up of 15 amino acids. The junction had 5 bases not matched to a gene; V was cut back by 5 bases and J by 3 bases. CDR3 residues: CASSAGTGGYTEAFF. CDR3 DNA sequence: TGTGCCAGCAGTGCTGGGACAGGGGGGTACACTGAAGCTTTCTTT.

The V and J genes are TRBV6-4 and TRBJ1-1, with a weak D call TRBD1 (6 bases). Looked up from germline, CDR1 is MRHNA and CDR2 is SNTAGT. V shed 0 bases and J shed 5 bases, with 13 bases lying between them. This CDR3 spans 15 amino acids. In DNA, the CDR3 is TGTGCCAGCAGTGACTCGGGAGGGCAGGGGACTGAAGCTTTCTTT. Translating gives CASSDSGGQGTEAFF.

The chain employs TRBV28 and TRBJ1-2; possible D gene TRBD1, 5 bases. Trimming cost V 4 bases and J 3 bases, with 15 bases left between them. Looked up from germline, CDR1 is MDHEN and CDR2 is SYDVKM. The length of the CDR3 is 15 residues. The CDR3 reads CASSSRGRGDYGYTF. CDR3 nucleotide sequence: TGTGCCAGCAGTTCTAGGGGACGGGGGGACTATGGCTACACCTTC.